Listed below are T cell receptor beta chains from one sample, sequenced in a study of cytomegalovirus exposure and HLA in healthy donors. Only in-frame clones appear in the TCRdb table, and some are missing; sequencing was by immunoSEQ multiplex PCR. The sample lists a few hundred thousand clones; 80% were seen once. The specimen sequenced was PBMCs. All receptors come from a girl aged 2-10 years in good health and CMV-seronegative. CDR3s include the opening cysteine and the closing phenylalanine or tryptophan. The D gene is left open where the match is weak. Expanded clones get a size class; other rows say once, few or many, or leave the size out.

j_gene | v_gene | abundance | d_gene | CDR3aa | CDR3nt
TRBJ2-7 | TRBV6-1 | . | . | CASSEEGGNRYEQYF | TGTGCCAGCAGTGAAGAGGGAGGAAACCGATACGAGCAGTACTTC
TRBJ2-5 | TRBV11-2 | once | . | CASSLDYRREETQYF | TGTGCCAGCAGCTTAGATTATCGGAGGGAAGAGACCCAGTACTTC
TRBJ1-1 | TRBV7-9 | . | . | CASSLLGNTEAFF | TGTGCCAGCAGCTTACTCGGGAACACTGAAGCTTTCTTT
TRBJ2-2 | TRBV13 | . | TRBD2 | CASSLRGGAGGELFF | TGTGCCAGCAGCTTACGCGGGGGGGCCGGCGGGGAGCTGTTTTTT
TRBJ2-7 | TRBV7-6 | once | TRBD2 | CASSFIAGESYEQYF | TGTGCCAGCAGCTTTATAGCGGGGGAATCTTACGAGCAGTACTTC
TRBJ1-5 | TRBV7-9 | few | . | CASSPGKVDQPQHF | TGTGCCAGCAGCCCAGGGAAGGTGGATCAGCCCCAGCATTTT
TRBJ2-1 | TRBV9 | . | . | CASSVATGPYNEQFF | TGTGCCAGCAGCGTAGCCACAGGGCCCTACAATGAGCAGTTCTTC
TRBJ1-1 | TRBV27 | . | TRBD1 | CASSFSPTGVTEAFF | TGTGCCAGCAGTTTTTCCCCGACAGGGGTCACTGAAGCTTTCTTT
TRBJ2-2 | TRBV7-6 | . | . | CASSLLAQGTLNTGELFF | TGTGCCAGCAGCTTATTGGCCCAGGGGACCCTCAACACCGGGGAGCTGTTTTTT
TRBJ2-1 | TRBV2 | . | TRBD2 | CASMIGSAGVVNEQFF | TGTGCCAGCATGATAGGGTCAGCGGGAGTCGTCAATGAGCAGTTCTTC
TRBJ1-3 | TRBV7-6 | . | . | CASSPRDIAGNTIYF | TGTGCCAGCAGCCCACGGGACATTGCTGGAAACACCATATATTTT
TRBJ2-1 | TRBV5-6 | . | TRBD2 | CASSFGQRGYNEQFF | TGTGCCAGCAGCTTTGGCCAGCGGGGATACAATGAGCAGTTCTTC
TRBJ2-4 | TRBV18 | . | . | CASSPERGASEFGIGKNIQYF | TGTGCCAGCTCACCAGAAAGGGGCGCTTCCGAATTTGGTATAGGCAAAAACATTCAGTACTTC
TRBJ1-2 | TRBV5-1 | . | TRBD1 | CASSLMGQVNYGYTF | TGCGCCAGCAGCTTGATGGGACAGGTGAACTATGGCTACACCTTC
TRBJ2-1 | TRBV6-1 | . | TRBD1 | CASSEETGWDEQFF | TGTGCCAGCAGTGAAGAGACAGGGTGGGATGAGCAGTTCTTC
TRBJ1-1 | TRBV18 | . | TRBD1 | CASASPGGTNTEAFF | TGTGCCAGCGCGAGCCCAGGGGGAACCAACACTGAAGCTTTCTTT
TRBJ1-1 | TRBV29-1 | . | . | CSVEDRAGRSEAFF | TGCAGCGTTGAAGATCGGGCAGGGAGGTCTGAAGCTTTCTTT
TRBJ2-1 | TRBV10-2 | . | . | CASSEAQTEQFF | TGCGCCAGCAGTGAGGCCCAGACAGAGCAGTTCTTC